This is a list of T cell receptor beta chains from one sample in a study of molecular identifiers for immune sequencing clone quantification. TCRdb independently ran MiXCR on the PCR reads; one entry per CDR3 protein. Seen here are a few hundred thousand distinct CDR3 sequences, about a fifth observed once, and the top ten hold around 0.84%. The sample consisted of naive CD8+ T cells from blood, with Jurkat cell RNA spiked in. The receptors were gathered from a human donor in good health. Some libraries in this study had Jurkat cell RNA spiked in. The CDR3 runs from the conserved cysteine through the conserved F or W. D genes are given only for firm matches. Clone size is stated in some rows and not others, as once, few, many or a class when expanded.

j_call v_call clone_size cdr3_length d_call cdr3_nt cdr3_aa
TRBJ2-2 TRBV20-1 many 14 NA TGCAGTGCTAGTTTGCGTGCGAACACCGGGGAGCTGTTTTTT CSASLRANTGELFF
TRBJ1-1 TRBV20-1 NA 13 NA TGCAGTGCTAGGAGAACAGCGAACACTGAAGCTTTCTTT CSARRTANTEAFF
TRBJ1-2 TRBV28 many 15 NA TGTGCCAGCAGTTTCCCTCCTCCCCTAGGCTATGGCTACACCTTC CASSFPPPLGYGYTF
TRBJ2-1 TRBV24-1 many 16 NA TGTGCCACCAGTGATCGTGGCGCGAACTCCTACAATGAGCAGTTCTTC CATSDRGANSYNEQFF
TRBJ1-1 TRBV3-1 NA 13 TRBD1 TGTGCCAGCAGGGATACAGGGGTACCTGAAGCTCTCTTT CASRDTGVPEALF
TRBJ2-2 TRBV2 NA 16 TRBD2 TGTGCCAGCAGTGAACGGAGCGGGAGGGGCACCGGGGAGCTGTTTTTT CASSERSGRGTGELFF
TRBJ2-2 TRBV4-2 few 20 NA TGTGCCAGCAGCCCTAGGGGGGGGGTAAACAGGGGGGGCTCGACCGGGGAGCTGTTTTTT CASSPRGGVNRGGSTGELFF
TRBJ2-2 TRBV29-1 many 12 TRBD1 TGCAGCGTTCCGACAGGGACCGGGGAGCTGTTTTTT CSVPTGTGELFF
TRBJ2-1 TRBV12-3/TRBV12-4 many 11 NA TGTGCCAGCAGACAGACCAATGAGCAGTTCTTC CASRQTNEQFF
TRBJ2-5 TRBV6-2/TRBV6-3 few 14 NA TGTGCCAGCAGCTCTGGGGGCTTCCAAGAGACCCAGTACTTC CASSSGGFQETQYF
TRBJ1-1 TRBV3-1 few 13 TRBD1 TGTGCCAGCAGCCAAGAGGACAGGGGGAAAGCTTTCTTT CASSQEDRGKAFF